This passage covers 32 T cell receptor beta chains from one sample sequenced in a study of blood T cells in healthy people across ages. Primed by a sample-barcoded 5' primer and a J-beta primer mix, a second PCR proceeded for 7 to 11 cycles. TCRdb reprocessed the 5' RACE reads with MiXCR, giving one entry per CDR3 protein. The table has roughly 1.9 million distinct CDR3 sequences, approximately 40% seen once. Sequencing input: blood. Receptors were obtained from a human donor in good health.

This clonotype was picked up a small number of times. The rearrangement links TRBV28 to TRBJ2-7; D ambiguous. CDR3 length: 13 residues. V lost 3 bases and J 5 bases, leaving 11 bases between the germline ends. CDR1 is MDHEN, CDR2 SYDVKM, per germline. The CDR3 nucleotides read TGTGCCAGCAGTTTTGGGCAGTCGGACGAGCAGTACTTC. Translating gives CASSFGQSDEQYF.

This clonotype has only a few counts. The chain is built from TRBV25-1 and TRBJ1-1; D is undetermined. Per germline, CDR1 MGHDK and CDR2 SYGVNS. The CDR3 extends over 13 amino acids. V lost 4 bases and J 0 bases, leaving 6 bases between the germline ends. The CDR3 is CASSALMNTEAFF. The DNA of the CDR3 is TGTGCCAGCAGTGCCTTAATGAACACTGAAGCTTTCTTT.

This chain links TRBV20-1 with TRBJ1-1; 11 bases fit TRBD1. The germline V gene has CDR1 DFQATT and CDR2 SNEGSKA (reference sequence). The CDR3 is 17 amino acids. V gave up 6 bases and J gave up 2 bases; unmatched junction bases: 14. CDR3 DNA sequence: TGCAGTGCCCTGGACAGGGGGCTATCTTTTCGTAACACTGAAGCTTTCTTT. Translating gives CSALDRGLSFRNTEAFF.

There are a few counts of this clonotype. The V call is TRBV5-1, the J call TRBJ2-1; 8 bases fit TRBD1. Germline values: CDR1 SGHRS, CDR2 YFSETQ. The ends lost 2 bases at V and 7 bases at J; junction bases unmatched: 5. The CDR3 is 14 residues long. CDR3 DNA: TGCGCCAGCAGCTTTACAGGGGGTAATAATGAGCAGTTCTTC. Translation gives CASSFTGGNNEQFF.

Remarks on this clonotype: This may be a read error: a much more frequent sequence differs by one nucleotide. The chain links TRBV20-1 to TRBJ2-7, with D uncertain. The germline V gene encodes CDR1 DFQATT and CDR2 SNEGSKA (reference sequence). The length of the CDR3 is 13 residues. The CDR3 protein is CSARDSGGYEQHF. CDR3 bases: TGCAGTGCTAGAGATTCGGGCGGCTACGAGCAGCACTTC.

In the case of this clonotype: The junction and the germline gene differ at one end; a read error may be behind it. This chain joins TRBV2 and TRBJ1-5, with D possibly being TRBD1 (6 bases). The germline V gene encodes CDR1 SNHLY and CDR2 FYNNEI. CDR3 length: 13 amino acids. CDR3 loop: CASTEGGVQPRHF. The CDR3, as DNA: TGTGCCAGCACGGAGGGGGGTGTACAGCCCCGGCATTTT. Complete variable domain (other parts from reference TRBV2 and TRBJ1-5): EPEVTQTPSHQVTQMGQEVILRCVPISNHLYFYWYRQILGQKVEFLVSFYNNEISEKSEIFDDQFSVERPDGSNFTLKIRSTKLEDSAMYFCASTEGGVQPRHFGDGTRLSIL.

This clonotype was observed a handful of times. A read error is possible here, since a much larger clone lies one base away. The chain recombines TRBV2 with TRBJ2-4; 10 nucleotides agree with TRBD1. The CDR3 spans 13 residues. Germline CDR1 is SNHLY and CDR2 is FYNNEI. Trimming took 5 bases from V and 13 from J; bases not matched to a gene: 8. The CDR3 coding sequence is TGTGCCAGCAGTCCGGACAGGGGGAATGAGCAGTACTTC. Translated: CASSPDRGNEQYF.

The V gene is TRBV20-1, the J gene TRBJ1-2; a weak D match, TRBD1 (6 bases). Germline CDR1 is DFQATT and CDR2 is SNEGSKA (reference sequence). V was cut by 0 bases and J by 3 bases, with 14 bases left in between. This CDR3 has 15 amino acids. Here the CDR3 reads CSAREWGGADYGYTF. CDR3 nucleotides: TGCAGTGCTAGAGAATGGGGGGGGGCAGACTATGGCTACACCTTC.

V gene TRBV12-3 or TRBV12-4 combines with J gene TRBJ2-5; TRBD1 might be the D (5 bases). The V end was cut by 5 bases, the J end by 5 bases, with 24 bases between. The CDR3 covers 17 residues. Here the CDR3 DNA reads TGTGCCAGCAGTCCGACCCCGACTGATCCCCGACAGGAGACCCAGTACTTC. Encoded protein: CASSPTPTDPRQETQYF.

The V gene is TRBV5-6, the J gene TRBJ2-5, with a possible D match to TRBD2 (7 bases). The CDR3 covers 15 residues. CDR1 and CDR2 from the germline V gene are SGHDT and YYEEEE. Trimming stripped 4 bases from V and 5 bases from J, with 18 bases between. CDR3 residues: CASSNSGGARETQYF. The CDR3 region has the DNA TGTGCCAGCAGCAATTCGGGGGGCGCAAGGGAGACCCAGTACTTC.

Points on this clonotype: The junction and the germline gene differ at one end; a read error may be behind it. The CDR3 region has the DNA TGCGGTGCTAACCCTAGTATTGGTACAGATACGCAGTATTTT. Translating it yields CGANPSIGTDTQYF. The rearrangement links TRBV20-1 to TRBJ2-3; D is uncertain. The CDR3 extends over 14 amino acids. CDR1 DFQATT and CDR2 SNEGSKA come from the germline V gene (reference sequence).

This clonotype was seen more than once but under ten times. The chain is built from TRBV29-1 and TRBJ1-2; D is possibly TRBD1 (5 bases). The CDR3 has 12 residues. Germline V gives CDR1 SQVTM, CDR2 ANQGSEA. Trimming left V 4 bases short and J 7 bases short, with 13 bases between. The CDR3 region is CSVGAGQGGYTF. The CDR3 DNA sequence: TGCAGCGTTGGGGCAGGGCAGGGTGGCTACACCTTC. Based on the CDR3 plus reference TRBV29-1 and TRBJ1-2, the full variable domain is SAVISQKPSRDICQRGTSLTIQCQVDSQVTMMFWYRQQPGQSLTLIATANQGSEATYESGFVIDKFPISRPNLTFSTLTVSNMSPEDSSIYLCSVGAGQGGYTFGSGTRLTVV.

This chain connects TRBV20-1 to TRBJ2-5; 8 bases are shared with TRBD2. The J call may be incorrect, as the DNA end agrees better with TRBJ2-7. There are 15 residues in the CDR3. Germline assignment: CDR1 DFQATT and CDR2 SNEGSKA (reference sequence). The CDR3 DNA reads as TGCAGTGCTAGGGGCTCTAGCGGGTCAGCCTACGAGCAGTACTTC. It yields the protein CSARGSSGSAYEQYF.

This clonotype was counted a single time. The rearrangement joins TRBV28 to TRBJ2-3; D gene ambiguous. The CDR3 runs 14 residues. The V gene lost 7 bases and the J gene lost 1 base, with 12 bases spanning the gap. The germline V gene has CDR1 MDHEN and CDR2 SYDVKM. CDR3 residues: CASIWAPGTDTQYF. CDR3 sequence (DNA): TGTGCCAGCATCTGGGCCCCCGGCACAGATACGCAGTATTTT. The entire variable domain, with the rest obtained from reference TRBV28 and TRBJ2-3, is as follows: DVKVTQSSRYLVKRTGEKVFLECVQDMDHENMFWYRQDPGLGLRLIYFSYDVKMKEKGDIPEGYSVSREKKERFSLILESASTNQTSMYLCASIWAPGTDTQYFGPGTRLTVL.

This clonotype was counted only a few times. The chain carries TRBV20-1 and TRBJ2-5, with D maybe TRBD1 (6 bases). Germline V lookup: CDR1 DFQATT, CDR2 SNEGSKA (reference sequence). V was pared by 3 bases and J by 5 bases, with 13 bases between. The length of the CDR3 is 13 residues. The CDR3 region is CSARMGTWETQYF. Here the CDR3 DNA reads TGCAGTGCTAGGATGGGGACATGGGAGACCCAGTACTTC.

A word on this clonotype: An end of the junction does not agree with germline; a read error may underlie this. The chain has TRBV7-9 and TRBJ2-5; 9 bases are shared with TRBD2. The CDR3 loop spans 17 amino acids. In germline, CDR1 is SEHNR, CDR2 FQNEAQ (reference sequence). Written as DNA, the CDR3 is TGTGCCAGCAGCTCTGGACTAGCGATTGGGTACCAAGAGGCCCAGTACTTC. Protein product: CASSSGLAIGYQEAQYF.

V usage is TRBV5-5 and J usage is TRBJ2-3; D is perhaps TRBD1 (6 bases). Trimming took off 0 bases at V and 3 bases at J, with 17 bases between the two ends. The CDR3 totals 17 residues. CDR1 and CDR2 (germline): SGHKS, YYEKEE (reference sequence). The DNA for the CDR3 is TGTGCCAGCAGCTTGGTACCCGGACAGAAAGGGACAGATACGCAGTATTTT. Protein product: CASSLVPGQKGTDTQYF.

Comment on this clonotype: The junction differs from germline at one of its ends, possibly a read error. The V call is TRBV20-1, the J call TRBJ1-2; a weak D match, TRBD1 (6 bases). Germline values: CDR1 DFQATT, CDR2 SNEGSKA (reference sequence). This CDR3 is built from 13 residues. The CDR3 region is CSAPWTDLYGHTF. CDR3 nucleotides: TGCAGTGCTCCCTGGACAGATCTCTATGGCCACACCTTC.

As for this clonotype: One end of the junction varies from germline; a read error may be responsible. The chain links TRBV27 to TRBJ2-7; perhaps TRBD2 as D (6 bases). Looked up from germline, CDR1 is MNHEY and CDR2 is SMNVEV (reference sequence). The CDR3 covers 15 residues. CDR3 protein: CASTKGGGATYEKYF. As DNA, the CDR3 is TGTGCCAGCACCAAAGGAGGCGGGGCAACCTACGAGAAGTACTTC.

The CDR3 region has the DNA TGTGCCAGCAGCCAACCGGGCCCATACGTCGAGCAGTACTTC. This sequence encodes CASSQPGPYVEQYF. The V call is TRBV3-1, the J call TRBJ2-5, with D hard to call. The end of the DNA fits TRBJ2-7 better, so the J call may be wrong. The CDR3 covers 14 residues. CDR1 and CDR2 from the germline V gene are LGHDT and YNNKEL (reference sequence).

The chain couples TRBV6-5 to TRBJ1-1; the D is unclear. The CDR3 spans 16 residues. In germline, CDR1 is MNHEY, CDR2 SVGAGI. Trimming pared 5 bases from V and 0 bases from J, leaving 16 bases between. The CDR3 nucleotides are TGTGCCAGCAGTACCCCCCTTCCACCGATGAACACTGAAGCTTTCTTT. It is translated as CASSTPLPPMNTEAFF.

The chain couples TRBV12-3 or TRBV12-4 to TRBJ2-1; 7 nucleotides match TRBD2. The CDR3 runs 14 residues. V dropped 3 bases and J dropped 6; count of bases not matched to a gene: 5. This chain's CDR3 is CASSFMLAGNEQFF. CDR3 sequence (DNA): TGTGCCAGCAGTTTTATGTTAGCGGGCAATGAGCAGTTCTTC.

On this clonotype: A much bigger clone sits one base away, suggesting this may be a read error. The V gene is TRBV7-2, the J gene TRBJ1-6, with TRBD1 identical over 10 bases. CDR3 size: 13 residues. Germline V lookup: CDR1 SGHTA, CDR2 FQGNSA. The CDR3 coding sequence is TGTGCCAGCAGCCCAGACAGGGGGCCACCCCGCCACTTT. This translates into CASSPDRGPPRHF.

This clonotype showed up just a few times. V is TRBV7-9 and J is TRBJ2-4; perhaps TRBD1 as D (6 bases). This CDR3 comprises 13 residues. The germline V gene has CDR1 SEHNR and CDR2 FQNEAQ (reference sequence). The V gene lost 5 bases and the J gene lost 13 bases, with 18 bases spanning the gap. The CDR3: CASSPPSTGLQYF. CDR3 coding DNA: TGTGCCAGCAGCCCACCTTCAACAGGGTTGCAGTACTTC.

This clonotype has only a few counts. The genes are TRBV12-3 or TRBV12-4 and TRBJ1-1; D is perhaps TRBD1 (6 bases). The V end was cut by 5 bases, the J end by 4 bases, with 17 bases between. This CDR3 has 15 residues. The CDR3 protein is CASSLTLGGLTEAFF. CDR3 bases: TGTGCCAGCAGTCTAACCCTGGGGGGGCTCACTGAAGCTTTCTTT.

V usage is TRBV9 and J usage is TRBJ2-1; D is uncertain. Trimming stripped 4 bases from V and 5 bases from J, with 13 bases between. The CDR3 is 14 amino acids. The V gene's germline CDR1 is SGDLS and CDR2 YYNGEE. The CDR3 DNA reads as TGTGCCAGCAGCCCCTCTTCTACCAACAATGAGCAGTTCTTC. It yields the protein CASSPSSTNNEQFF.

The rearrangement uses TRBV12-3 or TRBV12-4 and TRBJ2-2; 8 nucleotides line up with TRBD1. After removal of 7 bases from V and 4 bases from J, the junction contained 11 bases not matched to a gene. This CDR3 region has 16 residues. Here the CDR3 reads CASIPDRGLATGELFF. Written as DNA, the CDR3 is TGTGCCAGCATTCCTGACAGGGGCCTCGCCACCGGGGAGCTGTTTTTT.

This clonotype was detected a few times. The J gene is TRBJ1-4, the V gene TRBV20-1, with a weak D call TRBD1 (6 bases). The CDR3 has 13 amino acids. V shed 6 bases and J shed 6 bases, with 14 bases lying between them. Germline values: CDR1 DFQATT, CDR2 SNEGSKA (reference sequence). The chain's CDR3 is CSAPRGIDEKLFF. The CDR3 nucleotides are TGCAGTGCACCTAGGGGGATCGATGAAAAACTGTTTTTT.

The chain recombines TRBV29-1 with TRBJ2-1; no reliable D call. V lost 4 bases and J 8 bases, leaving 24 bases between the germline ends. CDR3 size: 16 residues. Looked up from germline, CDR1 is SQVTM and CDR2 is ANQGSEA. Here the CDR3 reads CSVVSVVASYGHEQFF. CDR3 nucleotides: TGCAGCGTTGTGTCAGTGGTGGCCTCTTATGGGCATGAGCAGTTCTTC.

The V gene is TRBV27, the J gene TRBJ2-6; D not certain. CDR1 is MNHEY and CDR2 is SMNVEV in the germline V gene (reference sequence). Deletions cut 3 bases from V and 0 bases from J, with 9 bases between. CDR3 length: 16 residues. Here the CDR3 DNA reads TGTGCCAGCAGTTTTGCCATCTCCTCTGGGGCCAACGTCCTGACTTTC. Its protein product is CASSFAISSGANVLTF.

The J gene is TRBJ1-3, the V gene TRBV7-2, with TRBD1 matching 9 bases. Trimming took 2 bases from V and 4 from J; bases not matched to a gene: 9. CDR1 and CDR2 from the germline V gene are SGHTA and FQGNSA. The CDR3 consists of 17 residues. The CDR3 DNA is TGTGCCAGCAGCTTATTCATTCCGGACAGGGGAGGAAACACCATATATTTT. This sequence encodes CASSLFIPDRGGNTIYF.

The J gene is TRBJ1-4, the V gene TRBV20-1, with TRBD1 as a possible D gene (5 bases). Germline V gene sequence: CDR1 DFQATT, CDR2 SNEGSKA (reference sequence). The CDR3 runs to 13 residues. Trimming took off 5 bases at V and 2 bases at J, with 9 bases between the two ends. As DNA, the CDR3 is TGCAGTGCTCCGGGGCTTACTAATGAAAAACTGTTTTTT. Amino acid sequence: CSAPGLTNEKLFF.